This TCR beta chain was sequenced for a study of beta chain features in type 1 diabetes. This clone was counted between two and nine times. Its specificity is not known. What was sequenced were expressed TCRB transcripts, since all of the isolated RNA had been reverse transcribed. Some clones are missing from TCRdb's copy, which holds only in-frame ones; the method was immunoSEQ multiplex PCR. This sample has 150,000 to 200,000 clones; roughly 60% occur once, and the top ten carry nearly 0.09%. Study findings and constraints: For type 1 diabetes patients, VDJ junctions showed fewer insertions and more deletions. In every one of the four CD4+ subsets, TCRB CDR3s were moderately but significantly shorter in Type 1 diabetes patients.

Trimming stripped 4 bases from V and 4 bases from J, with 7 bases between. The CDR3 length is 11 residues. Germline V gene lookup returns CDR1 SQVTM and CDR2 ANQGSEA. The chain has TRBV29-1 and TRBJ2-5; no clear D gene. The sample consisted of naive CD4+ T cells from blood. The clonotype comes from a man aged 30 to 45 with type 1 diabetes. The CDR3 is CSVGIGETQYF. CDR3 nucleotide sequence: TGCAGCGTTGGGATCGGAGAGACCCAGTACTTC.